This TCR beta chain is drawn from a study of blood T cell repertoires in COVID-19. Across the whole study: Researchers got acute and convalescent COVID-19 samples from the United States, Italy and Spain. T cells, B-cell-depleted T cells, or PBMCs provided the cDNA or gDNA that served as material.

While infection was still active, Seattle patients were enrolled and then followed longitudinally. V lost 4 bases to trimming and J lost 4 bases, with 14 bases between them. The CDR3 loop spans 15 amino acids. Per germline, CDR1 SGHTA and CDR2 FQGNSA. How the authors handled the data: Amplification with reference gene primers provided the estimates of nucleated cell counts. The table came from immunoSEQ multiplex PCR; TCRdb's copy has only in-frame clones and leaves some out. V, J and clone size reflect that table, while D and trimming were determined from the DNA. The sample has some 300,000 clones, around 88% seen once.

The chain has TRBV7-2 and TRBJ1-3; D perhaps matches TRBD1 (6 bases). This TCR was recovered from a woman in her 70s with COVID-19, enrolled during active disease. Input material: peripheral blood. CDR3 region: CASSSGGGSGNTIYF. In DNA form, the CDR3 reads TGTGCCAGCAGCTCCGGGGGGGGCAGCGGAAACACCATATATTTT.